This TCR beta chain was observed in a study of T cell repertoires in cytomegalovirus infection. The CDR3 has 13 residues. The V gene's germline CDR1 is SGHTA and CDR2 FQGNSA. The V and J ends lost 1 base and 7 bases respectively, with 11 bases between them. Study-wide results and caveats: What dominated the ex vivo response were HLA-C-restricted CMV-specific TCR beta clonotypes.

One entry per CDR3 protein, called by TCRdb with MiXCR from the reads. The table has around 310,000 distinct CDR3 sequences, around a sixth seen once. This clonotype came up many times. Its specificity is unknown. This rearrangement joins TRBV7-2 to TRBJ2-7; the D is unclear. The clonotype originates from a human donor in good health (CMV status not recorded). Some clones in this sample may be carry-over from other donors' samples. Sequences were obtained from PBMCs. The CDR3 sequence: CASSLVYQEEQYF. The CDR3 DNA reads TGTGCCAGCAGCTTAGTCTACCAGGAAGAGCAGTACTTC.